This T cell receptor (beta chain) was found in a study of T cell responses to AZD1222 COVID-19 vaccine. Trimming stripped 5 bases from V and 0 bases from J, with 9 bases between. CDR3 size: 13 residues. Germline lookup yields CDR1 SGHRS and CDR2 YFSETQ. Repertoires were generated with immunoSEQ multiplex PCR, while TCRdb's copy carries only in-frame clones and drops some. Here the sample spans about 110,000 clones, about 85% being singletons. This sequence originates from an adult in good health. The chain uses TRBV5-1 and TRBJ2-7; no definite D call. This sample comprised peripheral blood, obtained on day 0 of AZD1222 vaccination. CDR3 DNA: TGCGCCAGCAGGGAGTCCCCCTCCTACGAGCAGTACTTC. Its translation is CASRESPSYEQYF.